This TCR beta chain was obtained from a study of shared clonotypes between healthy human individuals. Whole-study results and caveats: Limitation of the genetic and exposure-history diversity represented came from the few donors.

Unsorted samples, those not sorted, used some 90 million PBMCs for genomic DNA. CDR1 is SGHAT, CDR2 FQNNGV, per germline. V dropped 5 bases and J dropped 9; count of bases not matched to a gene: 10. There are 14 residues in the CDR3. Comment on this clone: The target antigen is unknown.

Unsorted PBMC DNA underwent sequencing on ten immunoSEQ deep assay plates. The protocol was immunoSEQ multiplex PCR, while the TCRdb copy is restricted to in-frame clones and leaves out a portion. The sample yields some 470,000 clones, around 78% seen once. Sequenced input: PBMCs. The V gene is TRBV11-2, the J gene TRBJ2-4; 7 bases are a match to TRBD2. The clonotype originates from a woman between 40 and 55 years old in good health. Some clones in this sample may be carry-over from other donors' samples. CDR3 sequence: CASSTNGEGGIQYF. The CDR3, as DNA: TGTGCCAGCAGCACCAACGGGGAGGGTGGCATTCAGTACTTC.